The next 29 T cell receptor beta chains were all read from a single sample in a study of blood T cell repertoires in COVID-19. Clones were sequenced by immunoSEQ multiplex PCR, and TCRdb holds only the in-frame ones, with some missing. The sample has about 250,000 clones, around four fifths seen once; the top ten hold roughly 8.7%. The sample taken for sequencing was peripheral blood. These receptors all come from a man aged 40-50 years with active or convalescent COVID-19.

V is TRBV5-4 and J is TRBJ2-7; D remains unclear. V lost 3 bases, J lost 0 bases, and 10 bases lay in between. The CDR3 has 14 amino acids. Germline V lookup: CDR1 SGHNT, CDR2 YYREEE (reference sequence). CDR3 DNA sequence: TGTGCCAGCAGCTCCGCGGATAGCTCCTACGAGCAGTACTTC. Protein sequence: CASSSADSSYEQYF.

The CDR3 DNA reads as TGTGCCAGCAGTTACGGGACAGGGACGAACACTGAAGCTTTCTTT. Its translation: CASSYGTGTNTEAFF. This chain links TRBV6-5 with TRBJ1-1; 9 bases match TRBD1. Trimming removed 2 bases from V and 1 base from J; junction bases left unmatched: 2. The CDR3 is made up of 15 amino acids. The germline gives CDR1 MNHEY, CDR2 SVGAGI.

The chain carries TRBV5-6 and TRBJ2-7, with 13 bases matching TRBD2. The V segment lost 4 bases and the J segment 10 bases; nucleotides outside the gene matches: 11. The length of the CDR3 is 15 residues. CDR1 and CDR2 from the germline V gene are SGHDT and YYEEEE. Written as DNA, the CDR3 is TGTGCCAGCAGCCAAAGGTGGACTAGCGGGAGCGGACAGTACTTC. Translated, it gives CASSQRWTSGSGQYF.

This clone was observed a single time. J is TRBJ1-1 and V is TRBV12-3 or TRBV12-4, with TRBD1 as a possible D gene (5 bases). The CDR3 runs 12 residues. V was clipped by 3 bases and J by 6 bases, with 8 bases between them. The CDR3 sequence: CASSFRQSEAFF. CDR3 nucleotide sequence: TGTGCCAGCAGTTTCAGACAGTCTGAAGCTTTCTTT.

V and J are TRBV10-3 and TRBJ1-2; 7 bases match TRBD1. The V gene end was trimmed by 3 bases and the J gene end by 0 bases; junction bases not matched to a gene: 4. Per germline, CDR1 ENHRY and CDR2 SYGVKD. The CDR3 covers 15 residues. CDR3 protein: CAISDRGQTNYGYTF. The CDR3 bases are TGTGCCATCAGTGACCGGGGACAGACTAACTATGGCTACACCTTC.

This clone occurred once. This rearrangement joins TRBV30 to TRBJ2-3, with 8 bases fitting TRBD2. V lost 0 bases to trimming and J lost 2 bases; unmatched junction nucleotides: 4. There are 15 residues in the CDR3. Germline-derived CDR1 and CDR2 are GTSNPN and SVGIG (reference sequence). Written as DNA, the CDR3 is TGTGCCTGGAGTGTACTAGCGGCCCTCACAGATACGCAGTATTTT. Translated: CAWSVLAALTDTQYF.

This clone appeared once. V is TRBV6-1 and J is TRBJ2-1; D not certain. Trimming stripped 2 bases from V and 4 bases from J, with 3 bases between. The CDR3 totals 12 residues. Germline V gene data show CDR1 as MNHNS and CDR2 as SASEGT. The CDR3 reads CASSEQYNEQFF. The CDR3 nucleotides are TGTGCCAGCAGTGAACAGTACAATGAGCAGTTCTTC.

The chain links TRBV30 to TRBJ1-5; a possible D gene is TRBD1 (6 bases). CDR3 length: 15 amino acids. Trimming took off 1 base at V and 3 bases at J, with 13 bases between the two ends. Germline CDR1 and CDR2: GTSNPN and SVGIG (reference sequence). CDR3: CAWSGVDSFNQPQHF. CDR3 sequence (DNA): TGTGCCTGGAGTGGGGTGGACAGTTTCAATCAGCCCCAGCATTTT.

The chain couples TRBV29-1 to TRBJ2-1, with D maybe TRBD1 (6 bases). The CDR3 has 15 amino acids. The V gene lost 4 bases and the J gene lost 6 bases, with 19 bases spanning the gap. Germline CDR1 SQVTM, CDR2 ANQGSEA. In DNA form, the CDR3 reads TGCAGCGTTGTGAGAGATCAGGTGGGGGCCAATGAGCAGTTCTTC. It specifies CSVVRDQVGANEQFF.

The chain recombines TRBV7-9 with TRBJ2-3; D perhaps matches TRBD2 (5 bases). Germline V gene sequence: CDR1 SEHNR, CDR2 FQNEAQ (reference sequence). Trimming shortened V by 5 bases and J by 0 bases, and 15 bases separated the two germline ends. The CDR3 has 16 residues. The CDR3 reads CASSPSGSTSTDTQYF. DNA of the CDR3: TGTGCCAGCAGCCCCTCGGGGAGCACGAGCACAGATACGCAGTATTTT.

The V call is TRBV30, the J call TRBJ1-1; no clear D. The length of the CDR3 is 12 residues. Per the germline V gene, CDR1 is GTSNPN and CDR2 is SVGIG (reference sequence). V lost 0 bases to trimming and J lost 2 bases, with 4 bases between them. Written as DNA, the CDR3 is TGTGCCTGGAGTGTACACAACACTGAAGCTTTCTTT. Translating it yields CAWSVHNTEAFF.

CDR3 coding DNA: TGTGCCAGCAGCCCGCTTAGGGGAGGGGAGACCCAGTACTTC. It codes for CASSPLRGGETQYF. V is TRBV7-2 and J is TRBJ2-5, with 7 nucleotides matching TRBD2. The V gene's germline CDR1 is SGHTA and CDR2 FQGNSA. The CDR3 totals 14 residues. J lost 5 bases, V lost 5 bases, and 8 bases had no gene match.

The chain recombines TRBV19 with TRBJ1-1; 8 nucleotides align to TRBD1. The CDR3 runs 13 residues. Germline CDR1 and CDR2: LNHDA and SQIVND (reference sequence). J lost 5 bases, V lost 6 bases, and 5 bases had no gene match. The CDR3 here is CASSGQGGTEAFF. The CDR3 DNA reads as TGTGCCAGTAGCGGACAGGGCGGAACTGAAGCTTTCTTT.

A single count supports this clone. The chain uses TRBV18 and TRBJ2-2; D may be TRBD2 (5 bases). CDR3 size: 17 residues. Between the trimmed V and J ends, which lost 8 bases and 5 bases, there was a span of 24 bases. The germline gives CDR1 KGHSH, CDR2 LQKENI. In nucleotides, the CDR3 is TGTGCCAGCCCAACCAGCCGTGAGGGATTCGGAACCGGGGAGCTGTTTTTT. Translation gives CASPTSREGFGTGELFF.

V usage is TRBV7-3 and J usage is TRBJ2-2, with 7 bases identical to TRBD2. Germline loops: CDR1 SGHTA, CDR2 FQGTGA. V was pared by 5 bases and J by 7 bases, with 16 bases of the junction left unmatched. This CDR3 is 17 amino acids long. As DNA, the CDR3 is TGTGCCAGCAGCCCCGCTCGCGGGGGTGATATAGGCGGGGAGCTGTTTTTT. As protein: CASSPARGGDIGGELFF.

The chain has TRBV4-1 and TRBJ1-4; 7 nucleotides agree with TRBD1. V lost 4 bases and J lost 7; bases outside the gene matches: 6. Looked up from germline, CDR1 is MGHRA and CDR2 is YSYEKL. The CDR3 covers 14 residues. CDR3 loop: CASSPDRLGEKLFF. CDR3 coding DNA: TGCGCCAGCAGCCCGGACAGGCTGGGTGAAAAACTGTTTTTT.

The J gene is TRBJ1-2, the V gene TRBV5-8; possibly TRBD1 for D (6 bases). The germline V gene encodes CDR1 SGHTS and CDR2 YDEGEE. The CDR3 runs to 13 residues. The V and J ends lost 0 bases and 5 bases respectively, with 8 bases between them. The CDR3 region has the DNA TGTGCCAGCAGCTTGGGGACAGAATATGGCTACACCTTC. It specifies CASSLGTEYGYTF.

The chain recombines TRBV6-5 with TRBJ1-2, with TRBD1 identical over 7 bases. The CDR3 spans 14 residues. V lost 8 bases and J lost 4; bases outside the gene matches: 10. CDR1 and CDR2 (germline): MNHEY, SVGAGI. Here the CDR3 DNA reads TGTGCCAGCTCGAATACAGGGGTCGGCTATGGCTACACCTTC. Translation: CASSNTGVGYGYTF.

The rearrangement joins TRBV5-4 to TRBJ2-2; a weak D match, TRBD2 (5 bases). Germline V CDR1 and CDR2: SGHNT, YYREEE (reference sequence). The CDR3 has 14 amino acids. Trimming shortened V by 7 bases and J by 3 bases, and 13 bases separated the two germline ends. CDR3 protein: CASGRGFDTGELFF. CDR3 DNA sequence: TGTGCCAGCGGGAGAGGGTTTGACACCGGGGAGCTGTTTTTT.

This clone showed up just once. V usage is TRBV5-1 and J usage is TRBJ2-1, with TRBD1 matching 12 bases. Germline assignment: CDR1 SGHRS and CDR2 YFSETQ. The CDR3 covers 14 residues. The J segment lost 8 bases and the V segment lost 4 bases, leaving 4 bases of the junction unmatched. The CDR3 spells CASSPGQGAHEQFF. The CDR3, as DNA: TGCGCCAGCAGCCCGGGACAGGGGGCACATGAGCAGTTCTTC.

V and J are TRBV19 and TRBJ2-1, with TRBD2 matching over 7 bases. Germline V lookup: CDR1 LNHDA, CDR2 SQIVND (reference sequence). The CDR3 length is 13 residues. With V trimmed by 7 bases and J by 11 bases, 11 bases remained unmatched. CDR3 loop: CASTGVAGLKQFF. DNA of the CDR3: TGTGCCAGTACTGGGGTAGCGGGCTTGAAGCAGTTCTTC.

This rearrangement joins TRBV6-5 to TRBJ2-7; 9 positions match TRBD1. CDR1 and CDR2 from the germline V gene are MNHEY and SVGAGI. V dropped 6 bases and J dropped 3; count of bases not matched to a gene: 0. The CDR3 spans 12 residues. CDR3 sequence (DNA): TGTGCCAGCAGGGACAGGGGCTACGAGCAGTACTTC. It encodes CASRDRGYEQYF.

The chain couples TRBV4-2 to TRBJ1-4, with D uncertain. V was clipped by 0 bases and J by 5 bases, with 13 bases between them. The CDR3 runs 16 residues. Germline V gene sequence: CDR1 LGHNA, CDR2 YNFKEQ. The CDR3 spells CASSQDRDTLNEKLFF. The DNA for the CDR3 is TGTGCCAGCAGCCAAGATCGTGACACCTTAAATGAAAAACTGTTTTTT.

The chain has TRBV2 and TRBJ1-2; D is unclear. The CDR3 length is 13 residues. Germline loops: CDR1 SNHLY, CDR2 FYNNEI. Trimming removed 4 bases at V and 9 bases at J, with 15 bases between. The CDR3 sequence: CASSGEKKGSYTF. CDR3 sequence (DNA): TGTGCCAGCAGTGGGGAGAAGAAGGGTAGCTACACCTTC.

V usage is TRBV24-1 and J usage is TRBJ2-3, with D possibly matching TRBD2 (6 bases). With 3 bases removed from V and 6 bases from J, the gap between germline ends came to 21 bases. The CDR3 spans 17 residues. Germline V gene lookup returns CDR1 KGHDR and CDR2 SFDVKD. The CDR3 region has the DNA TGTGCCACCAGTGATCCCCGGGCAGCGGGTACCGGGGATACGCAGTATTTT. Its protein product is CATSDPRAAGTGDTQYF.

J is TRBJ1-4 and V is TRBV18; no firm D call. Per the germline V gene, CDR1 is KGHSH and CDR2 is LQKENI. CDR3 length equals 13 residues. The germline V and J ends were trimmed by 3 bases and 5 bases, with 7 bases remaining between them. The CDR3 DNA reads TGTGCCAGCTCACCTCTGTTGAATGAAAAACTGTTTTTT. Its protein is CASSPLLNEKLFF.

The chain links TRBV24-1 to TRBJ2-6; perhaps TRBD2 as D (6 bases). This CDR3 spans 19 amino acids. Germline values: CDR1 KGHDR, CDR2 SFDVKD. The germline V and J ends were trimmed by 3 bases and 0 bases, with 17 bases remaining between them. CDR3 DNA sequence: TGTGCCACCAGTGATACGGAGGGGACGTGGGGCTCTGGGGCCAACGTCCTGACTTTC. This gives the protein CATSDTEGTWGSGANVLTF.

V and J are TRBV28 and TRBJ1-1, with TRBD1 matching over 9 bases. The V segment lost 2 bases and the J segment 0 bases; nucleotides outside the gene matches: 1. Germline lookup yields CDR1 MDHEN and CDR2 SYDVKM. The CDR3 is 15 residues long. The CDR3 DNA reads as TGTGCCAGCAGTTTAAGGACAGGGGTGAACACTGAAGCTTTCTTT. Encoded protein: CASSLRTGVNTEAFF.

This clone showed up just once. The chain carries TRBV4-1 and TRBJ1-4, with D perhaps TRBD1 (6 bases). There are 14 residues in the CDR3. Germline CDR1 is MGHRA and CDR2 is YSYEKL. The V end was cut by 4 bases, the J end by 5 bases, with 11 bases between. The CDR3: CASSLGQLNEKLFF. The CDR3 DNA reads TGCGCCAGCAGCCTCGGACAGTTGAATGAAAAACTGTTTTTT.